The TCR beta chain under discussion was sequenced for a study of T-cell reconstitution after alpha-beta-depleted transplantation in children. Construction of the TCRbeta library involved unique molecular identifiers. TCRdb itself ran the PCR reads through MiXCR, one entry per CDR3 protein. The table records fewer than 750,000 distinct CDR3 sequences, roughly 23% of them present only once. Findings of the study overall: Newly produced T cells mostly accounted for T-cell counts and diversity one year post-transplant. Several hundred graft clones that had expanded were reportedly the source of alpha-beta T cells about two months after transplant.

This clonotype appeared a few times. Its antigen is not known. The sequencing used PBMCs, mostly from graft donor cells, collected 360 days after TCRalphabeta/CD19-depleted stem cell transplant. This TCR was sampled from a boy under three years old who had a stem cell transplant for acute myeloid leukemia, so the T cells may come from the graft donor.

The CDR3 DNA is TGCAGCGTTGTAATGGGCTCTGGGGCCAACGTCCTGACTTTC. It specifies CSVVMGSGANVLTF. The rearrangement links TRBV29-1 to TRBJ2-6; no clear D gene. Trimming shortened V by 4 bases and J by 0 bases, and 7 bases separated the two germline ends. CDR1 and CDR2 from the germline V gene are SQVTM and ANQGSEA. This CDR3 comprises 14 residues.